The 25 T cell receptor beta chains reported below all come from one sample, sequenced in a study of blood T cell repertoires in COVID-19. Sequencing used immunoSEQ multiplex PCR; TCRdb keeps in-frame clones, though not all of them. This table has 180,000 or so clones, 70% to 90% appearing once. The sample comprised peripheral blood. The receptors originated from a man aged 55 to 70 with acute or convalescent COVID-19.

V usage is TRBV18 and J usage is TRBJ1-1; the match to TRBD1 covers 7 bases. V shed 3 bases and J 5 bases; nucleotides not matched to a gene: 12. The CDR3 is 16 residues long. Germline lookup yields CDR1 KGHSH and CDR2 LQKENI. The CDR3 loop reads CASSPYQRQGGTEAFF. For the CDR3, the DNA is TGTGCCAGCTCACCCTACCAGAGACAGGGCGGGACTGAAGCTTTCTTT.

The gene calls are TRBV19 and TRBJ2-7; TRBD1 agrees at 7 bases. The CDR3 runs 15 residues. Germline assignment: CDR1 LNHDA and CDR2 SQIVND (reference sequence). J lost 2 bases, V lost 2 bases, and 6 bases had no gene match. The DNA of the CDR3 is TGTGCCAGTAGTATAACAGGGGATAGGGCCTACGAGCAGTACTTC. Its translation is CASSITGDRAYEQYF.

The V call is TRBV7-8, the J call TRBJ2-7, with TRBD2 matching 8 bases. Germline V gene sequence: CDR1 SGHVS, CDR2 FQNEAQ. The CDR3 is made up of 16 amino acids. The trim removed 2 bases at V and 4 bases at J, leaving 10 bases unmatched. The CDR3 DNA reads as TGTGCCAGCAGCTTAAAAGGGCGGGAGGATAGGTACGAGCAGTACTTC. It yields the protein CASSLKGREDRYEQYF. The variable domain in full, completed from reference TRBV7-8 and TRBJ2-7, reads GAGVSQSPRYKVAKRGQDVALRCDPISGHVSLFWYQQALGQGPEFLTYFQNEAQLDKSGLPSDRFFAERPEGSVSTLKIQRTQQEDSAVYLCASSLKGREDRYEQYFGPGTRLTVT.

The chain couples TRBV5-1 to TRBJ2-1, with 7 bases lining up with TRBD2. The germline CDR1 and CDR2 sequences are SGHRS and YFSETQ. The CDR3 has 14 residues. Trimming took 1 base from V and 7 from J; bases not matched to a gene: 5. CDR3 region: CASSLTGGRNEQFF. Here the CDR3 DNA reads TGCGCCAGCAGCTTGACGGGAGGAAGGAATGAGCAGTTCTTC. The whole variable domain, remainder taken from reference TRBV5-1 and TRBJ2-1, is KAGVTQTPRYLIKTRGQQVTLSCSPISGHRSVSWYQQTPGQGLQFLFEYFSETQRNKGNFPGRFSGRQFSNSRSEMNVSTLELGDSALYLCASSLTGGRNEQFFGPGTRLTVL.

The chain links TRBV19 to TRBJ2-5; 12 bases are shared with TRBD2. The CDR3 contains 18 residues. Germline loops: CDR1 LNHDA, CDR2 SQIVND (reference sequence). J gave up 4 bases and V 5 bases, and 14 bases lay outside the gene matches. The CDR3 region is CASSGLAGGPKVRETQYF. CDR3 coding DNA: TGTGCCAGTAGTGGTCTAGCGGGAGGGCCGAAGGTCAGAGAGACCCAGTACTTC.

The gene calls are TRBV28 and TRBJ2-7; the match to TRBD2 covers 8 bases. The germline gives CDR1 MDHEN, CDR2 SYDVKM. V gave up 3 bases and J gave up 7 bases; unmatched junction bases: 11. This CDR3 region has 15 residues. CDR3 DNA sequence: TGTGCCAGCAGTTTTGGAGGAGCGGGAGTGAAAGAGCAGTACTTC. This encodes CASSFGGAGVKEQYF.

The chain couples TRBV5-6 to TRBJ1-2; 12 nucleotides agree with TRBD1. With 1 base clipped from V and 7 bases from J, the junction kept 5 bases outside the gene matches. CDR3 length equals 15 residues. Germline CDR1 SGHDT, CDR2 YYEEEE. CDR3 in DNA: TGTGCCAGCAGCTTGAGGGGACAGGGGGCATTTGGCTACACCTTC. Protein product: CASSLRGQGAFGYTF.

V usage is TRBV15 and J usage is TRBJ1-5, with a possible D match to TRBD1 (5 bases). V was trimmed by 0 bases and J by 9 bases, leaving 15 bases between them. The CDR3 spans 15 residues. From germline, CDR1 is LNHNV and CDR2 YYDKDF (reference sequence). Here the CDR3 reads CATSRDLQGGRPQHF. For the CDR3, the DNA is TGTGCCACCAGCAGAGATCTGCAGGGTGGCCGGCCCCAGCATTTT.

This rearrangement joins TRBV7-2 to TRBJ1-3, with a weak D call TRBD1 (5 bases). The CDR3 has 14 residues. The V gene's germline CDR1 is SGHTA and CDR2 FQGNSA. V lost 5 bases to trimming and J lost 0 bases, with 8 bases between them. CDR3 DNA: TGTGCCAGCAGCCGCGGGACCTCTGGAAACACCATATATTTT. This gives the protein CASSRGTSGNTIYF.

The gene calls are TRBV27 and TRBJ2-7; unclear D gene. The V end lost 0 bases, the J end lost 1 base, and 4 bases lay between the germline ends. CDR3 length: 13 residues. Germline V gene data show CDR1 as MNHEY and CDR2 as SMNVEV (reference sequence). The CDR3 DNA reads as TGTGCCAGCAGTTTATCCGGGTCCTACGAGCAGTACTTC. Encoded protein: CASSLSGSYEQYF.

V usage is TRBV29-1 and J usage is TRBJ2-1; 7 bases align to TRBD1. CDR3 length equals 14 residues. Germline V lookup: CDR1 SQVTM, CDR2 ANQGSEA. The trim removed 6 bases at V and 3 bases at J, leaving 8 bases unmatched. The CDR3 here is CSVDGQARYNEQFF. The CDR3 DNA is TGCAGCGTAGATGGACAGGCCCGCTACAATGAGCAGTTCTTC.

V usage is TRBV2 and J usage is TRBJ1-3, with no clear D. The CDR3 is made up of 15 amino acids. CDR1 and CDR2 (germline): SNHLY, FYNNEI. The V end was cut by 2 bases, the J end by 2 bases, with 10 bases between. DNA of the CDR3: TGTGCCAGCAGTGAACTGGAGTCCCCTGGAAACACCATATATTTT. Translated, it gives CASSELESPGNTIYF.

This clone was seen once. The chain recombines TRBV28 with TRBJ1-6; tentatively, D is TRBD1 (5 bases). This CDR3 region has 13 residues. V lost 8 bases to trimming and J lost 10 bases, with 15 bases between them. Germline V gives CDR1 MDHEN, CDR2 SYDVKM. The CDR3 protein is CASGASAASPLHF. CDR3 sequence (DNA): TGTGCCAGCGGGGCCTCCGCTGCCTCACCCCTCCACTTT.

The chain joins TRBV28 to TRBJ1-2; TRBD1 might be the D (6 bases). Germline CDR1 and CDR2: MDHEN and SYDVKM. The CDR3 has 13 amino acids. The CDR3 loop is CASSGGRGYGYTF. In nucleotides, the CDR3 is TGTGCTAGTTCGGGGGGGCGCGGCTATGGCTACACCTTC.

The chain is built from TRBV27 and TRBJ2-1, with 11 bases identical to TRBD2. J gave up 2 bases and V 7 bases, and 16 bases lay outside the gene matches. Per the germline V gene, CDR1 is MNHEY and CDR2 is SMNVEV (reference sequence). This CDR3 has 19 amino acids. CDR3: CASTPPGLAERGAYNEQFF. CDR3 nucleotide sequence: TGTGCCAGCACCCCTCCGGGACTAGCGGAAAGAGGGGCCTACAATGAGCAGTTCTTC.

This clone has a single count. This rearrangement joins TRBV27 to TRBJ1-5; 10 nucleotides agree with TRBD1. This CDR3 is 16 amino acids long. Trimming took 5 bases from V and 6 from J; bases not matched to a gene: 10. Germline CDR1 is MNHEY and CDR2 is SMNVEV (reference sequence). The CDR3 is CASSTLGQGKGQPQHF. CDR3 coding DNA: TGTGCCAGCAGTACCCTGGGACAGGGGAAGGGTCAGCCCCAGCATTTT.

The chain employs TRBV7-2 and TRBJ2-1; D is undetermined. Germline assignment: CDR1 SGHTA and CDR2 FQGNSA. V dropped 1 base and J dropped 6 bases, with 13 bases sitting between them. There are 15 residues in the CDR3. CDR3 DNA: TGTGCCAGCAGCTTAGTAGCTATATCGGTCAATGAGCAGTTCTTC. Its protein product is CASSLVAISVNEQFF.

The gene calls are TRBV20-1 and TRBJ2-1; no firm D call. The CDR3 length is 11 residues. The ends were cut back, 6 bases at V and 8 bases at J, with 11 bases in the middle. Germline loops: CDR1 DFQATT, CDR2 SNEGSKA (reference sequence). For the CDR3, the DNA is TGCAGTGCCACTGCCGGTCATGAGCAGTTCTTC. Translating it yields CSATAGHEQFF.

This chain connects TRBV7-2 to TRBJ1-4; D uncertain. V was trimmed by 9 bases and J by 7 bases, leaving 18 bases between them. This CDR3 is built from 14 residues. Germline V lookup: CDR1 SGHTA, CDR2 FQGNSA. CDR3 protein: CASRSGMGVEKLFF. Written as DNA, the CDR3 is TGTGCCAGTAGGTCGGGGATGGGTGTTGAAAAACTGTTTTTT.

The J gene is TRBJ1-2, the V gene TRBV2, with D possibly TRBD1 on 5 matching bases. The CDR3 is 16 residues long. Per the germline V gene, CDR1 is SNHLY and CDR2 is FYNNEI. V lost 0 bases and J lost 4, with 15 bases in between. In nucleotides, the CDR3 is TGTGCCAGCAGTGAAGCTGGGGCGGGACTGGGCTATGGCTACACCTTC. Translated: CASSEAGAGLGYGYTF.

This clone was picked up a small number of times. The CDR3 region is CASSLVAGAGTRGELFF. DNA for the CDR3: TGTGCCAGCAGCTTAGTGGCGGGAGCTGGGACACGCGGGGAGCTGTTTTTT. The genes are TRBV7-2 and TRBJ2-2; the D gene is possibly TRBD2 (7 bases). CDR1 and CDR2 from the germline V gene are SGHTA and FQGNSA. CDR3 size: 17 residues. Trimming left V 1 base short and J 7 bases short, with 19 bases between.

This rearrangement joins TRBV2 to TRBJ1-5, with D possibly matching TRBD1 (5 bases). In germline, CDR1 is SNHLY, CDR2 FYNNEI. This CDR3 has 15 amino acids. The V gene lost 7 bases and the J gene lost 0 bases, with 13 bases spanning the gap. The CDR3 loop reads CASTRGGFSNQPQHF. In DNA, the CDR3 is TGTGCCAGCACCCGCGGGGGATTTAGCAATCAGCCCCAGCATTTT.

The genes are TRBV9 and TRBJ2-3; D is ambiguous. This CDR3 region has 15 residues. With 0 bases removed from V and 3 bases from J, the gap between germline ends came to 11 bases. Germline V gene lookup returns CDR1 SGDLS and CDR2 YYNGEE. As DNA, the CDR3 is TGTGCCAGCAGCGTAGCTCCTTCGGTTACAGATACGCAGTATTTT. Protein: CASSVAPSVTDTQYF.

The chain joins TRBV7-3 to TRBJ2-5, with TRBD2 matching over 10 bases. Germline trimming cut 3 bases from V and 1 base from J; bases unmatched to any gene: 11. Germline V gives CDR1 SGHTA, CDR2 FQGTGA. The CDR3 length is 18 residues. The CDR3 here is CASSLIPGTSASQETQYF. CDR3 DNA sequence: TGTGCCAGCAGCTTGATCCCAGGGACTAGCGCCAGCCAAGAGACCCAGTACTTC.

This clone was observed a few times. The sample holds other DNA sequences that translate to the same CDR3. The rearrangement links TRBV5-4 to TRBJ2-5; 10 bases are a match to TRBD2. The CDR3 contains 14 residues. V lost 4 bases and J lost 4; bases outside the gene matches: 4. Germline lookup yields CDR1 SGHNT and CDR2 YYREEE (reference sequence). The CDR3 nucleotides read TGTGCCAGCAGCCCACGACTAGCGGGAGAGACCCAGTACTTC. Residues: CASSPRLAGETQYF.